This is a list of T cell receptor beta chains from one sample in a study of blood T cell repertoires in COVID-19. The protocol was immunoSEQ multiplex PCR, while the TCRdb copy is restricted to in-frame clones and leaves out a portion. The sample lists over 250,000 clones; 85% were seen once. Sequencing was done on a sample of peripheral blood. These receptors all come from a human donor in a cohort sampled during active COVID-19. Each CDR3 is given with its conserved first and last residue. A D gene is named only where the DNA matches it firmly. Clone size is not always given. Where it is, it says once, few, many or a class for expanded clones.

NA,TRBD1,TRBJ2-7,TRBV3-1/TRBV3-2,TGTGCCAGCAGCTATCATAACACAGGGGTTCGCGAGCAGTACTTC,CASSYHNTGVREQYF
NA,NA,TRBJ1-2,TRBV19,TGTGCCAGTAGTATAGAGGGCCGGCGGACTGGGCATGGCTACACCTTC,CASSIEGRRTGHGYTF
NA,NA,TRBJ2-3,TRBV29-1,TGCAGCGTCAGGGGGCGGGAGGGCCGCACAGATACGCAGTATTTT,CSVRGREGRTDTQYF
NA,NA,TRBJ1-2,TRBV28,TGTGCCAGCACCCAGGGGTATTCCTATGGCTACACCTTC,CASTQGYSYGYTF
NA,NA,TRBJ1-5,TRBV10-1,TGCGCCAGCAGTGATGGTGGGCAGGGCAGCTCTTCTAGCAATCAGCCCCAGCATTTT,CASSDGGQGSSSSNQPQHF
NA,TRBD1,TRBJ2-3,TRBV11-2,TGTGCCAGCAGCTTGCGGGGACAGGGCCCAGATACGCAGTATTTT,CASSLRGQGPDTQYF
NA,NA,TRBJ1-1,TRBV5-5,TGTGCCAGCAGCTTAGGGGTTGTCACTGAAGCTTTCTTT,CASSLGVVTEAFF
NA,NA,TRBJ1-1,TRBV9,TGTGCCAGCAGCGCGGGGGGTCGAACTGAAGCTTTCTTT,CASSAGGRTEAFF
once,NA,TRBJ1-5,TRBV25-1,TGTGCCAGCAGTGGGGGAGGGGCCCTCAATCAGCCCCAGCATTTT,CASSGGGALNQPQHF
once,TRBD2,TRBJ2-1,TRBV5-8,TGTGCCAGCAGCTTGACCGGGACTAGCGGGGTTGAGCAGTTCTTC,CASSLTGTSGVEQFF
NA,TRBD2,TRBJ2-1,TRBV14,TGTGCCAGCAGGCAGACTAGCGGGTCGTACAATGAGCAGTTCTTC,CASRQTSGSYNEQFF
NA,TRBD1,TRBJ1-1,TRBV18,TGTGCCAGCTCACTCGGGACAGACACTGAAGCTTTCTTT,CASSLGTDTEAFF
NA,NA,TRBJ2-7,TRBV5-1,TGCGCCAGCAGCCTACAAGAGGCCTACGAGCAGTACTTC,CASSLQEAYEQYF
NA,NA,TRBJ1-2,TRBV6-1,TGTGCCAGCAGTGAAGGGTGGGGCGATGGCTACACCTTC,CASSEGWGDGYTF
NA,TRBD2,TRBJ2-7,TRBV3-1/TRBV3-2,TGTGCCAGCAGCCAAGCCGGGACTAGCGGCTACGAGCAGTACTTC,CASSQAGTSGYEQYF
few,TRBD2,TRBJ2-2,TRBV5-1,TGCGCCAGCAGTACTAGCGGGACCTCCGGGGAGCTGTTTTTT,CASSTSGTSGELFF
NA,NA,TRBJ2-5,TRBV5-4,TGTGCCAGCAGCTCCGGTTCGGGAGAGACCCAGTACTTC,CASSSGSGETQYF
NA,NA,TRBJ2-1,TRBV5-8,TGTGCCAGCGACTCCGGGACTCCATCCTACAATGAGCAGTTCTTC,CASDSGTPSYNEQFF
NA,TRBD2,TRBJ2-3,TRBV13,TGTGCCAGCAGCTTATTTACGGGAGGCCCCACAGATACGCAGTATTTT,CASSLFTGGPTDTQYF
NA,TRBD1,TRBJ2-5,TRBV3-1/TRBV3-2,TGTGCCAGCAGCCAGACTCCGGGACAGGGAGAGACCCAGTACTTC,CASSQTPGQGETQYF
few,NA,TRBJ1-1,TRBV3-1/TRBV3-2,TGTGCCAGCAGCCGGAGCGAGATCCCGGAGGCCGCTTTCTTT,CASSRSEIPEAAFF
NA,NA,TRBJ2-5,TRBV18,TGTGCCAGCTCACTCGACGCGGGGGAGACCCAGTACTTC,CASSLDAGETQYF
NA,NA,TRBJ2-7,TRBV6-2/TRBV6-3,TGTGCCAGCAGCTATCTGGGACTGAAGGGCTACGAGCAGTACTTC,CASSYLGLKGYEQYF
NA,TRBD1,TRBJ2-2,TRBV5-1,TGCGCCAGCAGCTTGGTCCGGACAGGGTATGAAGCCGGGGAGCTGTTTTTT,CASSLVRTGYEAGELFF
NA,TRBD2,TRBJ2-1,TRBV7-9,TGTGCCAGCAGCTCGGGACTAGCGGGAGGCAATGAGCAGTTCTTC,CASSSGLAGGNEQFF
NA,NA,TRBJ2-5,TRBV14,TGTGCCAGCAGCAGGAACAGGGAAGAGACCCAGTACTTC,CASSRNREETQYF
NA,TRBD1,TRBJ1-2,TRBV28,TGTGCCAGCAGTGGACAGGGGAAGCACTATGGCTACACCTTC,CASSGQGKHYGYTF
NA,NA,TRBJ2-3,TRBV6-1,TGTGCCAGCAGTGAAAGGGGAGGCGTCTCGCCAGATACGCAGTATTTT,CASSERGGVSPDTQYF
NA,NA,TRBJ2-3,TRBV19,TGTGCCAGTAGTATTCAGGGTGGACACACAGATACGCAGTATTTT,CASSIQGGHTDTQYF
once,NA,TRBJ1-3,TRBV20-1,TGCAGTGCTATACACCTAAACACCATATATTTT,CSAIHLNTIYF
NA,NA,TRBJ1-3,TRBV12-3/TRBV12-4,TGTGCCAGCACCACAGGAAACACCATATATTTT,CASTTGNTIYF
NA,NA,TRBJ1-3,TRBV24-1,TGTGCCACCAGTGGACAGCCTGGAAACACCATATATTTT,CATSGQPGNTIYF
NA,TRBD1,TRBJ1-4,TRBV3-1/TRBV3-2,TGTGCCAGCAGCCAAGAAGGACAGGTGCTGTTTTTT,CASSQEGQVLFF
NA,TRBD1,TRBJ2-3,TRBV7-9,TGTGCCACCAGGACAGGGACAGATACGCAGTATTTT,CATRTGTDTQYF
NA,TRBD2,TRBJ2-1,TRBV19,TGTGCCAGTAGTTCGACAGCGGGAGCCCCTTTTAATGAGCAGTTCTTC,CASSSTAGAPFNEQFF
NA,TRBD1,TRBJ2-5,TRBV6-5,TGTGCCAGCAGCTCCATACAGGGGTCAGAGACCCAGTACTTC,CASSSIQGSETQYF